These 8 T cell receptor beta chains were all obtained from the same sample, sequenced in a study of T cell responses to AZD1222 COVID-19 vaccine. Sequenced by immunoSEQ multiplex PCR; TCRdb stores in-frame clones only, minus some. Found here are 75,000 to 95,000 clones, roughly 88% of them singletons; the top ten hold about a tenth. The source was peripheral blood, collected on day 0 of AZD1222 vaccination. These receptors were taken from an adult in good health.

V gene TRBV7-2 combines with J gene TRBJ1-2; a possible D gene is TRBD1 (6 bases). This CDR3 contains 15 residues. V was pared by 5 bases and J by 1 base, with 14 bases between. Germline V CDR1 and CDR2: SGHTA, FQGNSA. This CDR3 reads CASSAQGTNNYGYTF. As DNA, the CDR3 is TGTGCCAGCAGCGCACAGGGAACGAATAACTATGGCTACACCTTC.

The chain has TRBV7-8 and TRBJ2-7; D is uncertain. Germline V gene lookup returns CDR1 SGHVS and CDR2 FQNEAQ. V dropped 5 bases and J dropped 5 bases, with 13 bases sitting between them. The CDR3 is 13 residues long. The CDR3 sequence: CASSPPMRDEQYF. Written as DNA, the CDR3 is TGTGCCAGCAGCCCCCCGATGAGAGACGAGCAGTACTTC.

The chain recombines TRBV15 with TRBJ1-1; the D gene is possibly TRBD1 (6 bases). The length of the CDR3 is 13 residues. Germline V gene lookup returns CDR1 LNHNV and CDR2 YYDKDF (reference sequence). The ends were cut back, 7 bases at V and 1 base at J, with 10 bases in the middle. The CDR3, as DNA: TGTGCCACCAATCCAGGGGCGAACACTGAAGCTTTCTTT. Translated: CATNPGANTEAFF.

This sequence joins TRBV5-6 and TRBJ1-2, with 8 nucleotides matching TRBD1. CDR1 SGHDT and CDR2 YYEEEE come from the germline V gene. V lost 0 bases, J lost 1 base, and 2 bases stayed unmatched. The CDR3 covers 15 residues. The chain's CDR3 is CASSLVDRDNYGYTF. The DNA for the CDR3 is TGTGCCAGCAGCTTGGTGGACAGGGATAACTATGGCTACACCTTC.

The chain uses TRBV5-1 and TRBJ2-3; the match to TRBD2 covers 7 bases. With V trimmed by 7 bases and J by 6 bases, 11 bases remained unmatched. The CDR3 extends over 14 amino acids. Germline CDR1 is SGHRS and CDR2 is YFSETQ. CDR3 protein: CASGAGVTPDTQYF. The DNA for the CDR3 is TGCGCCAGCGGGGCGGGAGTTACCCCTGATACGCAGTATTTT.

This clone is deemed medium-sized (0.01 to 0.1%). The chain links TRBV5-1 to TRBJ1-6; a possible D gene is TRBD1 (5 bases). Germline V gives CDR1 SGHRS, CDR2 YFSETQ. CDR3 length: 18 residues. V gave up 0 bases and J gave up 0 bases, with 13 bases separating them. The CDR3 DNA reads TGCGCCAGCAGCTTGGAAGCACAGGCTAGCTCCTATAATTCACCCCTCCACTTT. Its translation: CASSLEAQASSYNSPLHF. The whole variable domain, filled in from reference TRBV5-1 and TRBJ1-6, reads KAGVTQTPRYLIKTRGQQVTLSCSPISGHRSVSWYQQTPGQGLQFLFEYFSETQRNKGNFPGRFSGRQFSNSRSEMNVSTLELGDSALYLCASSLEAQASSYNSPLHFGNGTRLTVT.

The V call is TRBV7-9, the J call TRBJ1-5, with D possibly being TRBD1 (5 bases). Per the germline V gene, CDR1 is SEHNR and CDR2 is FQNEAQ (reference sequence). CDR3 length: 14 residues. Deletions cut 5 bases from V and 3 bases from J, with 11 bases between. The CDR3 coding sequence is TGTGCCAGCAGCGGCAGACAGCCCAATCAGCCCCAGCATTTT. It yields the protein CASSGRQPNQPQHF.

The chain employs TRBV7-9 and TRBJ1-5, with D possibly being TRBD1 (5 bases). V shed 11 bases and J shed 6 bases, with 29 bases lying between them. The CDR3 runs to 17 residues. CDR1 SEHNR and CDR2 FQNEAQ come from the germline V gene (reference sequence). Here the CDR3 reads CAPTEPPGRQLCQPQHF. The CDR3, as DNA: TGTGCCCCTACTGAACCGCCGGGACGACAACTTTGTCAGCCCCAGCATTTT.